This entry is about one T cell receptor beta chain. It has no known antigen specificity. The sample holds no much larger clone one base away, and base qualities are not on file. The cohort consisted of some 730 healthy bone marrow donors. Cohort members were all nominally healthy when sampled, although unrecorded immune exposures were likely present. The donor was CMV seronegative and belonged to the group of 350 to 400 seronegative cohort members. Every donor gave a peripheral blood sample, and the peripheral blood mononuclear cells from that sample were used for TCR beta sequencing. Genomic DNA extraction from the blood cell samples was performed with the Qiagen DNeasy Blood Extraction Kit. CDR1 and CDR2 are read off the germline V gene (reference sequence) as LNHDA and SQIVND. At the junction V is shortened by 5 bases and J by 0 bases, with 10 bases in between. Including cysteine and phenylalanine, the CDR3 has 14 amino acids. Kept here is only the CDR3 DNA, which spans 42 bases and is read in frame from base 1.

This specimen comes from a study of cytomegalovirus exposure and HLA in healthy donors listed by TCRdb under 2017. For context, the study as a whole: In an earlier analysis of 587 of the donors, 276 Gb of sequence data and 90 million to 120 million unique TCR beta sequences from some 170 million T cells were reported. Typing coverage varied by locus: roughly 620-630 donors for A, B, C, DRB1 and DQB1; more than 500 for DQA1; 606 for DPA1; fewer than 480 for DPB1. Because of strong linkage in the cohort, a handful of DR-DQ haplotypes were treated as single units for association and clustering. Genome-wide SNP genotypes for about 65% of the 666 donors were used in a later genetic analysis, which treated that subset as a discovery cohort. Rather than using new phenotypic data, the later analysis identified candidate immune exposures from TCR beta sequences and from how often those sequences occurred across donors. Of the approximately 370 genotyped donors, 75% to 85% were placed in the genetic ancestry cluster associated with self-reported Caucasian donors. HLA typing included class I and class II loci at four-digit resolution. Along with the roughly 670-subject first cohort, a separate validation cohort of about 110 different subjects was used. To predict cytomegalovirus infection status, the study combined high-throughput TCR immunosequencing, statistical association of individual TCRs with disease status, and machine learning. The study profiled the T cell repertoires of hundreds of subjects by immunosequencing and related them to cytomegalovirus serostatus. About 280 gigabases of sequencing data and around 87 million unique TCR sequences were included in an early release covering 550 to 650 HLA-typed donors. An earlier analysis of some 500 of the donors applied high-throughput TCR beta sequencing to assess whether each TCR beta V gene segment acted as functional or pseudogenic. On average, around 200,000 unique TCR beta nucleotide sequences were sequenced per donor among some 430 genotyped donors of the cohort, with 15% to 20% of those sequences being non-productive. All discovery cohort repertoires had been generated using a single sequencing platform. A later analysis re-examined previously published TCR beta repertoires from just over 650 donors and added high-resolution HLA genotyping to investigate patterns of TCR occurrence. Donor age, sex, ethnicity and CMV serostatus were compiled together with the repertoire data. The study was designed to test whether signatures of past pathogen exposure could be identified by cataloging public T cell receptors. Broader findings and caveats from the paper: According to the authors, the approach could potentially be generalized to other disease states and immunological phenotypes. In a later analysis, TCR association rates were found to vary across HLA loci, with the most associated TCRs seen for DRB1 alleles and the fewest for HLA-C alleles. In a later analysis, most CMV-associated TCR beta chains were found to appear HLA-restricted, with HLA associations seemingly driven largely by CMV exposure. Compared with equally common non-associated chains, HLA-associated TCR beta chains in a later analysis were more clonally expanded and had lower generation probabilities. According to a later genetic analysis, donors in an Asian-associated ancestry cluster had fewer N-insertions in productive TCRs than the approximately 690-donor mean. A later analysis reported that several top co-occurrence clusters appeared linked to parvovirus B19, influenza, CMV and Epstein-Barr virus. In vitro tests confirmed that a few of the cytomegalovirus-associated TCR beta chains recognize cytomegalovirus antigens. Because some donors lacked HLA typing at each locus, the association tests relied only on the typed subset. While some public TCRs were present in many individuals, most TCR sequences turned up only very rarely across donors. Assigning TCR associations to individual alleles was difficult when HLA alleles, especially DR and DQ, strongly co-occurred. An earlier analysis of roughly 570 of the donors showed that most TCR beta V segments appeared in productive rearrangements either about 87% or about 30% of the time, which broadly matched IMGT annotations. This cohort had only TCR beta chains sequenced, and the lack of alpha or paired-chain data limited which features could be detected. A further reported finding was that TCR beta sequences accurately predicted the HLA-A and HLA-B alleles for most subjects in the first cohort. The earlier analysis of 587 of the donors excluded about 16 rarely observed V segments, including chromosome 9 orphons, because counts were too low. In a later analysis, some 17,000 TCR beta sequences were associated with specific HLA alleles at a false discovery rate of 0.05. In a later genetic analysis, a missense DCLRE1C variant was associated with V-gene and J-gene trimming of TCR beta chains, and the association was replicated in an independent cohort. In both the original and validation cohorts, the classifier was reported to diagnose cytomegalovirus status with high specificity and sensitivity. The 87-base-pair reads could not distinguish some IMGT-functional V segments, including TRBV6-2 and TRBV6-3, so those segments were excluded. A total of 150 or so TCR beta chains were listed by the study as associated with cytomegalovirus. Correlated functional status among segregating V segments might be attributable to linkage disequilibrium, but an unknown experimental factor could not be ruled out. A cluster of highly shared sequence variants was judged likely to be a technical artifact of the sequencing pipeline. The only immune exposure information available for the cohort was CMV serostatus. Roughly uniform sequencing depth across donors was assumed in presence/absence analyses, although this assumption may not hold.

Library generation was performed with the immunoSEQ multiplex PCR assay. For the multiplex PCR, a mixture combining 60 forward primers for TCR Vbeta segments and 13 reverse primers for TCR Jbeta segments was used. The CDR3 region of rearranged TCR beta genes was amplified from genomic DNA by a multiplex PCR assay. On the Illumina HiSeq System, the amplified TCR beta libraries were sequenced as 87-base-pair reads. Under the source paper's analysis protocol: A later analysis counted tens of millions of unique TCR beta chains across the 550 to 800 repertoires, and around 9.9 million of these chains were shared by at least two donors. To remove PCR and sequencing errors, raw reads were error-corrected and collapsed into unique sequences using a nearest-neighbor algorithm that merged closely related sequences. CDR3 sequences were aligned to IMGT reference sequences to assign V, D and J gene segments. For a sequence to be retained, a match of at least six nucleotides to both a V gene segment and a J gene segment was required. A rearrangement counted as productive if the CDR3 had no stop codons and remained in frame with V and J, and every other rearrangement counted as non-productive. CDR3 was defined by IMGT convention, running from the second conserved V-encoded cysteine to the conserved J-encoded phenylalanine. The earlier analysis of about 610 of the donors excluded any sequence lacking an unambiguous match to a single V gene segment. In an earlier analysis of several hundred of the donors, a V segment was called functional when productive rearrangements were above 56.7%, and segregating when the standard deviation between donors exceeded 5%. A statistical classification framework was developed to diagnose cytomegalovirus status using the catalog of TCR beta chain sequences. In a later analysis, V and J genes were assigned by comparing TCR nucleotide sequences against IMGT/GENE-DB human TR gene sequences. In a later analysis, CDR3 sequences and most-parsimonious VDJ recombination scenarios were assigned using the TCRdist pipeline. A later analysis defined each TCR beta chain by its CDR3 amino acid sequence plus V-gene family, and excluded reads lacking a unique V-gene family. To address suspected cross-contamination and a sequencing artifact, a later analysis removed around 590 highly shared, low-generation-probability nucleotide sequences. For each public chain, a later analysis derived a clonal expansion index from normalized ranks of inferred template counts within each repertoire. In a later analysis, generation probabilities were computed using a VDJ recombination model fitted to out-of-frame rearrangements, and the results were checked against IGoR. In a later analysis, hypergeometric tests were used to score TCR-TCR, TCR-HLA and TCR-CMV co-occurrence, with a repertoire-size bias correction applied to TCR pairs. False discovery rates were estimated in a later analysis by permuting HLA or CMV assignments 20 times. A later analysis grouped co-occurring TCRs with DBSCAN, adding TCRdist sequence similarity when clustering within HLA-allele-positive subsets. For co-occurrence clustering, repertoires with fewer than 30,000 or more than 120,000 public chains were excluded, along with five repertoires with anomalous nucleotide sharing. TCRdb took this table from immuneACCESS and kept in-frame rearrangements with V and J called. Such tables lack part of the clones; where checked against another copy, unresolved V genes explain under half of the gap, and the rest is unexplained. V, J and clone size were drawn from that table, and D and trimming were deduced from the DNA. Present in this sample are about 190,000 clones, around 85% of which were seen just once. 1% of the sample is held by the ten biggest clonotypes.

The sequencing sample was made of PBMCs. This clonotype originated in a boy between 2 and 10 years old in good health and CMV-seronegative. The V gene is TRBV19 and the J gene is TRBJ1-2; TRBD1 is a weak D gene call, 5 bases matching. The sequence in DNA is TGTGCCAGTAGTTTCCTGGACACTAACTATGGCTACACCTTC. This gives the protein CASSFLDTNYGYTF.